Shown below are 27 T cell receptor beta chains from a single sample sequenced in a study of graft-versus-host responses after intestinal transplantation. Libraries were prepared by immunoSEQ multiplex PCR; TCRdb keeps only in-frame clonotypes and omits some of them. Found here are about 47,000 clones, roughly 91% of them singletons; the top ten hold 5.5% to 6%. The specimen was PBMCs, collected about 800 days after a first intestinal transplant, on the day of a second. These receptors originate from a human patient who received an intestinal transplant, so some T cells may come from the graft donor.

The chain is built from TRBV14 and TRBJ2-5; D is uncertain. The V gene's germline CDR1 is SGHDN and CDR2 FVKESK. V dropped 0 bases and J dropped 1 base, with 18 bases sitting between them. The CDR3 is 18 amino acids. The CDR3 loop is CASSQEKLNPQVQETQYF. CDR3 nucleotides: TGTGCCAGCAGCCAAGAGAAATTAAACCCCCAGGTCCAAGAGACCCAGTACTTC. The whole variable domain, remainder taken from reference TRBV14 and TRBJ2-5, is EAGVTQFPSHSVIEKGQTVTLRCDPISGHDNLYWYRRVMGKEIKFLLHFVKESKQDESGMPNNRFLAERTGGTYSTLKVQPAELEDSGVYFCASSQEKLNPQVQETQYFGPGTRLLVL.

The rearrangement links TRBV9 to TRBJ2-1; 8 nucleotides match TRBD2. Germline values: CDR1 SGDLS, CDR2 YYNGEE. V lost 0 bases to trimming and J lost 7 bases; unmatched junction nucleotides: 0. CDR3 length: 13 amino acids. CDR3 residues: CASSVERENEQFF. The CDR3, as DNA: TGTGCCAGCAGCGTAGAGCGGGAGAATGAGCAGTTCTTC.

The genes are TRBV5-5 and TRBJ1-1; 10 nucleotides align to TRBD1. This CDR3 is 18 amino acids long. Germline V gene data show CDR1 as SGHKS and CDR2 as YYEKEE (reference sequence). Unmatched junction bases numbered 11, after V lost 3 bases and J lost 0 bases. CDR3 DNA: TGTGCCAGCAGCTCCCTATACCGGACAGGGGGAGTGAACACTGAAGCTTTCTTT. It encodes CASSSLYRTGGVNTEAFF.

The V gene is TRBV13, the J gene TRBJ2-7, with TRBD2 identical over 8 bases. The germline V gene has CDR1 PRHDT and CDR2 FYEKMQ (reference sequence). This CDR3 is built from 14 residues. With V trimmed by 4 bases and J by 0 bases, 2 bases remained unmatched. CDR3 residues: CASSWSGSSYEQYF. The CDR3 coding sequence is TGTGCCAGCAGCTGGAGCGGGAGCTCCTACGAGCAGTACTTC.

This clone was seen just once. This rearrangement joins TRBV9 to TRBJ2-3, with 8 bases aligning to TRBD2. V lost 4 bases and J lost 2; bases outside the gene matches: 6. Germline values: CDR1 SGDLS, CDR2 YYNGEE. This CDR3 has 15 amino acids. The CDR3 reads CASSRLATDTDTQYF. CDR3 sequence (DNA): TGTGCCAGCAGCCGACTAGCGACTGACACAGATACGCAGTATTTT.

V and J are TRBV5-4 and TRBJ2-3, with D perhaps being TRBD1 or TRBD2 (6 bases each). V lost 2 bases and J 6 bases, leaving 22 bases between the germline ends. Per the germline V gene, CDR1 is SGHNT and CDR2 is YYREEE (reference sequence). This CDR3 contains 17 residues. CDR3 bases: TGTGCCAGCAGCTTTGGAGTCTGGGGGGTGGGGGCCGATACGCAGTATTTT. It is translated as CASSFGVWGVGADTQYF.

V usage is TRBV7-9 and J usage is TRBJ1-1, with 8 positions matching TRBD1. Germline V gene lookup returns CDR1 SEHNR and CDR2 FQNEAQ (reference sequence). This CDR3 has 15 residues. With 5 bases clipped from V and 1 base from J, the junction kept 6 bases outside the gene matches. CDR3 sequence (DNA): TGTGCCAGCAGCGGAGAGACAGGGGCGAACACTGAAGCTTTCTTT. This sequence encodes CASSGETGANTEAFF.

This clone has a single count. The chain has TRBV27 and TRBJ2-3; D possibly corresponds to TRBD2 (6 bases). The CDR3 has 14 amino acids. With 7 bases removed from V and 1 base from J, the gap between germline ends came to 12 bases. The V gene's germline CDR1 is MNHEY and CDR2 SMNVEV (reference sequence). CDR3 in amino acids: CASKPKRGTDTQYF. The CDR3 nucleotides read TGTGCCAGCAAACCTAAGCGGGGCACAGATACGCAGTATTTT.

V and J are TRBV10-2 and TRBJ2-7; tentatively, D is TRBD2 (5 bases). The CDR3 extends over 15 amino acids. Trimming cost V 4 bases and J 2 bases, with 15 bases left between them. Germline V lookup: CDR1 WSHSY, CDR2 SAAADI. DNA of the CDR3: TGCGCCAGCAGTGGGGCCCGGGATGGTCCCTACGAGCAGTACTTC. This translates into CASSGARDGPYEQYF.

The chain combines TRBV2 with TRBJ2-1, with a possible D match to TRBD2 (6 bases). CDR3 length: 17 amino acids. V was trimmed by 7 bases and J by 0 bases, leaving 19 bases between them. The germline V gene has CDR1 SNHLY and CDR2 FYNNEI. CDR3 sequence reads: CASTRGTTGGSYNEQFF. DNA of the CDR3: TGTGCCAGCACCCGAGGGACGACCGGGGGCTCCTACAATGAGCAGTTCTTC.

CDR3 loop: CASSPGARSTDTQYF. As DNA, the CDR3 is TGTGCCAGCAGCCCCGGCGCGCGGAGCACAGATACGCAGTATTTT. V gene TRBV7-8 combines with J gene TRBJ2-3, with D unresolved. Between the trimmed V and J ends, which lost 5 bases and 0 bases, there was a span of 12 bases. CDR3 size: 15 residues. Germline V gene sequence: CDR1 SGHVS, CDR2 FQNEAQ.

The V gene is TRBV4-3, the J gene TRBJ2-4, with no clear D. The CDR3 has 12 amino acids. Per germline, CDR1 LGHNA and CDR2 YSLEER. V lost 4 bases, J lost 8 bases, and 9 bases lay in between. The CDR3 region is CASSPGFYIQYF. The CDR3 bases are TGCGCCAGCAGCCCAGGATTCTACATTCAGTACTTC.

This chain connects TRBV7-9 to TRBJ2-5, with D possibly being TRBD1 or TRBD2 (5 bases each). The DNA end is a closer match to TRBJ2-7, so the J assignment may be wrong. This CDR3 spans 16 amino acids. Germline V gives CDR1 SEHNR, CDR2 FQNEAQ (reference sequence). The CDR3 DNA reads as TGTGCCAGCAGCTACTACCGGGACCCCGGGATCTACGAGCAGTACTTC. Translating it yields CASSYYRDPGIYEQYF.

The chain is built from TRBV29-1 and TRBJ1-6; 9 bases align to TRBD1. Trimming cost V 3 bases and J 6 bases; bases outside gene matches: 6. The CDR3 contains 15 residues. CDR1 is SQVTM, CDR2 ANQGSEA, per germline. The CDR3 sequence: CSVERSDRGNSPLHF. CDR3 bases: TGCAGCGTTGAGAGGTCGGACAGGGGTAATTCACCCCTCCACTTT.

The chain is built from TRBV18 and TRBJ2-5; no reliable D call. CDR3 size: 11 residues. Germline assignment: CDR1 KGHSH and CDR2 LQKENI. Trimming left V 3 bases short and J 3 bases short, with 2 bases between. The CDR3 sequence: CASSPKETQYF. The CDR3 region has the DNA TGTGCCAGCTCACCCAAAGAGACCCAGTACTTC.

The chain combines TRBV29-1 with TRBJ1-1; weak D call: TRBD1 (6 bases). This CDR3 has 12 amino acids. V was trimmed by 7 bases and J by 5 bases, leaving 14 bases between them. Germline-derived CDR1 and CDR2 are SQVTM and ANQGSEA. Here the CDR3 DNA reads TGCAGCGGTCGCAGGGGAGGTACTGAAGCTTTCTTT. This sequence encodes CSGRRGGTEAFF.

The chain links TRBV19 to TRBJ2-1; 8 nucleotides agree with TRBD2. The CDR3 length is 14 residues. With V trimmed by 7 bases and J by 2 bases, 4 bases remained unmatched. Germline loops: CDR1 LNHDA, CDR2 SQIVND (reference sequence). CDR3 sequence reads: CASTVAGPYNEQFF. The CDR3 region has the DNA TGTGCCAGTACGGTAGCGGGGCCCTACAATGAGCAGTTCTTC. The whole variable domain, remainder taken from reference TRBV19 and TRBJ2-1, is DGGITQSPKYLFRKEGQNVTLSCEQNLNHDAMYWYRQDPGQGLRLIYYSQIVNDFQKGDIAEGYSVSREKKESFPLTVTSAQKNPTAFYLCASTVAGPYNEQFFGPGTRLTVL.

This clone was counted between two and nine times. The CDR3 nucleotides are TGTGCCAGCAGCTTGGACACCTCCTACGAGCAGTACTTC. Translated: CASSLDTSYEQYF. The V and J genes are TRBV5-6 and TRBJ2-7; D is uncertain. This CDR3 contains 13 residues. V lost 0 bases to trimming and J lost 0 bases, with 4 bases between them. From germline, CDR1 is SGHDT and CDR2 YYEEEE.

The CDR3 protein is CASSLAGSDDGYTF. The CDR3 coding sequence is TGTGCCAGCAGCTTGGCAGGGTCTGACGATGGCTACACCTTC. The chain links TRBV5-4 to TRBJ1-2; a weak D match, TRBD1 (5 bases). The CDR3 sequence is 14 residues long. Germline lookup yields CDR1 SGHNT and CDR2 YYREEE (reference sequence). V lost 0 bases and J 6 bases, leaving 12 bases between the germline ends.

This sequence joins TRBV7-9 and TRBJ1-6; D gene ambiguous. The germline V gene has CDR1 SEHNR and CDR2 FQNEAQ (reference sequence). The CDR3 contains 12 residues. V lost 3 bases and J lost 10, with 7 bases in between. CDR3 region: CASSLALSPLHF. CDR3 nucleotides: TGTGCCAGCAGCTTGGCACTGTCACCCCTCCACTTT.

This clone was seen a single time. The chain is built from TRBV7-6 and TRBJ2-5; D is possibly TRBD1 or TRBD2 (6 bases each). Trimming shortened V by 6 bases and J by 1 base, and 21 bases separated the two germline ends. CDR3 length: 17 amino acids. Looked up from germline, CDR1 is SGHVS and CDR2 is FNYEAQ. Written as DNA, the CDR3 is TGTGCCAGCAGTTATCGCCTCAGAGGGGGGACCCAAGAGACCCAGTACTTC. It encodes CASSYRLRGGTQETQYF. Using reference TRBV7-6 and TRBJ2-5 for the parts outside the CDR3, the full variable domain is GAGVSQSPRYKVTKRGQDVALRCDPISGHVSLYWYRQALGQGPEFLTYFNYEAQQDKSGLPNDRFSAERPEGSISTLTIQRTEQRDSAMYRCASSYRLRGGTQETQYFGPGTRLLVL.

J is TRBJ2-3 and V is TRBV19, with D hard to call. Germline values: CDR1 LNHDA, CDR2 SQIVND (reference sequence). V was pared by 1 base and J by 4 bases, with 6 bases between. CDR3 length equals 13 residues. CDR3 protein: CASSIGTADTQYF. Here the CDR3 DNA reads TGTGCCAGTAGTATAGGCACTGCAGATACGCAGTATTTT.

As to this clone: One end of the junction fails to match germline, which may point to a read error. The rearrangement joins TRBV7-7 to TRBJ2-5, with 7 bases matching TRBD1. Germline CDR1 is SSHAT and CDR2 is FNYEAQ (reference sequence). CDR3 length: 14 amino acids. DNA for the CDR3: TGTGCTAGCAGCTCCACAGGGGTGGGAGAGACCCAGTACTTC. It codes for CASSSTGVGETQYF.

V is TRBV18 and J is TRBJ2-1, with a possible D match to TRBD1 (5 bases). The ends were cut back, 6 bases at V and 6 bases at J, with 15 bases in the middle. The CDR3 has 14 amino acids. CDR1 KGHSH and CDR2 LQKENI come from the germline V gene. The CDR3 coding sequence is TGTGCCAGCTCGTCCCGTGGGGCCCCCAATGAGCAGTTCTTC. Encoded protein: CASSSRGAPNEQFF.

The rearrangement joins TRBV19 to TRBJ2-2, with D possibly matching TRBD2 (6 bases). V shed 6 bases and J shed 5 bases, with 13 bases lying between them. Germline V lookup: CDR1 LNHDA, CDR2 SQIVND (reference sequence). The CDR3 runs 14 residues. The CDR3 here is CASRYWSGTGELFF. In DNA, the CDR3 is TGTGCCAGTAGGTATTGGAGCGGGACCGGGGAGCTGTTTTTT. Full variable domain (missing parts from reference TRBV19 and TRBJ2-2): DGGITQSPKYLFRKEGQNVTLSCEQNLNHDAMYWYRQDPGQGLRLIYYSQIVNDFQKGDIAEGYSVSREKKESFPLTVTSAQKNPTAFYLCASRYWSGTGELFFGEGSRLTVL.

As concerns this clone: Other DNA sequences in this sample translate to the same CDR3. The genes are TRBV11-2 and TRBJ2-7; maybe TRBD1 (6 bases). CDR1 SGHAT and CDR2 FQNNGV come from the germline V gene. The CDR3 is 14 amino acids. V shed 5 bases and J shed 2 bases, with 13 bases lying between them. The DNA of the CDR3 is TGTGCCAGCAGCCCCGGAACAGGGACCTACGAGCAGTACTTC. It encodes CASSPGTGTYEQYF.

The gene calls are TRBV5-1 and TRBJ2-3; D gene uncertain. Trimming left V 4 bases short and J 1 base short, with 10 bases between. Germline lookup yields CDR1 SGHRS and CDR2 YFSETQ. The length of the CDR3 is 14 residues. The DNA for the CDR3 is TGCGCCAGCAGCCAGATAGATGGCACAGATACGCAGTATTTT. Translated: CASSQIDGTDTQYF. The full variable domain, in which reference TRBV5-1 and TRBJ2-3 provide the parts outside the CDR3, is KAGVTQTPRYLIKTRGQQVTLSCSPISGHRSVSWYQQTPGQGLQFLFEYFSETQRNKGNFPGRFSGRQFSNSRSEMNVSTLELGDSALYLCASSQIDGTDTQYFGPGTRLTVL.